This is a list of T cell receptor beta chains from one sample in a study of neoadjuvant anti-PD-1 for oral cavity cancer. Assay: immunoSEQ multiplex PCR; the TCRdb copy retains only in-frame clones and omits some. Of tens of thousands of clones in the sample, around 83% are singletons; the top ten hold approximately 3%. The source was PBMCs, collected before nivolumab (anti-PD-1) treatment. The receptors were gathered from a person between 40 and 85 years old with oral cavity squamous cell carcinoma. Each CDR3 is given with its conserved first and last residue. The D gene is left open where the match is weak.

v_gene | d_gene | CDR3aa
TRBV13 | TRBD2 | CASTPSGGTYNEQFF
TRBV7-3 | NA | CASSQGMNTEAFF
TRBV19 | NA | CASSGTGRYEQYF
TRBV5-1 | NA | CASSRGQGDAYEQYF
TRBV6-1 | NA | CASSEGQRLGYTF
TRBV11-2 | TRBD2 | CASSFKPPGTSGVNEQFF
TRBV6-1 | NA | CASSEKERAEAFF
TRBV27 | NA | CASGLINQPQHF
TRBV5-1 | NA | CASAPQGGTNSPLHF
TRBV5-1 | NA | CASSLVVGGYEQYF
TRBV10-3 | NA | CAISEPVAIDLRTDTQYF
TRBV30 | TRBD2 | CAGGLAGGVEQFF
TRBV28 | TRBD1 | CASTSQGAQDTGELFF
TRBV6-1 | TRBD1 | CASSEETGGAGGYTF
TRBV7-2 | NA | CASSGHLGSGELFF
TRBV19 | TRBD1 | CASSIGRGPYEQYF
TRBV7-2 | TRBD2 | CASSLGGLEVDEQYF
TRBV6-1 | TRBD2 | CASSEGLAAHYEQYF
TRBV28 | TRBD2 | CASSQGTSLDTQYF
TRBV9 | NA | CASSVTGTDYGYTF
TRBV2 | NA | CASSEGAGFSTEAFF
TRBV5-5 | TRBD1 | CASSPLRQGFGYTF
TRBV19 | NA | CASRYLNYGYTF
TRBV14 | TRBD1 | CASSPGTGGLPSGANVLTF
TRBV10-3 | TRBD1 | CAIGGDRGSYEQYF
TRBV5-6 | TRBD1 | CASSLGQGNEKLFF
TRBV14 | NA | CASSPRTVGEQYF
TRBV6-1 | NA | CASRPPTNEKLFF
TRBV5-1 | TRBD1 | CASSWGQGLAEQYF
TRBV11-2 | TRBD2 | CASSYGLANLYNEQFF
TRBV5-4 | NA | CASSLFGAGGELFF
TRBV6-4 | NA | CASSDTGNSPLHF
TRBV10-3 | NA | CAIGTTGGGELFF
TRBV11-2 | NA | CASSHSRTEQYF
TRBV7-2 | NA | CASSLRRGPYEQYF
TRBV5-1 | NA | CASSLVSYEQYF